This TCR beta chain was found in a study of blood T cells in healthy people across ages. Sample-barcoded 5' priming and a J-beta primer mix drove a second PCR of roughly 6 to 12 cycles. Carrying 12 random nucleotides, a template-switch adaptor labeled each individual cDNA molecule. TCRdb used MiXCR to reprocess the 5' RACE reads, holding one entry per CDR3 protein. The sample holds roughly 700,000 distinct CDR3 sequences, 45% to 50% seen once. Overall study findings and caveats: The long-lived group displayed more naive CD4+ cells, plus higher diversity, than the aged donors did. Expanded clonotype changes were possibly confounded by unknown donor CMV status.

A word on this clonotype: Its antigen is unknown.

V shed 1 base, J shed 3 bases, and the junction held 5 bases outside the gene matches. This CDR3 contains 15 residues. Germline assignment: CDR1 SGHTA and CDR2 FQGNSA. Isolation per sample recovered at least 7 million PBMCs. V and J are TRBV7-2 and TRBJ1-2, with 7 bases aligning to TRBD1. The sequence was collected from an older woman in good health. Sequences were obtained from blood. CDR3 DNA sequence: TGTGCCAGCAGCTTAGTCCGACAGGGCGACTATGGCTACACCTTC. As protein: CASSLVRQGDYGYTF.